The clone carrying this T cell receptor (beta chain) was observed a handful of times. This CDR3 is built from 18 residues. V lost 5 bases and J lost 4; bases outside the gene matches: 19. CDR1 is SGHAT, CDR2 FQNNGV, per germline. This entry is derived from a study of T-cell reconstitution after alpha-beta-depleted transplantation in children. Unique molecular identifiers were used to barcode this TCRbeta library. From the PCR reads, TCRdb called clonotypes with MiXCR, one entry per CDR3 protein. Seen here are hundreds of thousands of distinct CDR3 sequences, 15% to 20% observed once, and the top ten hold approximately 1.1%.

Source: PBMCs from the stem cell graft donor, taken from the stem cell graft. This chain joins TRBV11-2 and TRBJ1-2; 7 bases agree with TRBD1. The receptor's source is a human donor who donated a stem cell graft to a child with acute myeloid leukemia. The CDR3 DNA sequence: TGTGCCAGCAGCCCCGAGGGGACAGTACTGTCATTATCCTATGGCTACACCTTC. It specifies CASSPEGTVLSLSYGYTF.